This T cell receptor beta chain originates from a study of CD8 T cells in ankylosing spondylitis. Study-level points and caveats: Significant enrichment of disease-linked clones was reported in matched ankylosing spondylitis synovial fluid.

There are 16 residues in the CDR3. Germline CDR1 and CDR2: ENHRY and SYGVKD. J was trimmed by 5 bases and V by 5 bases; bases with no gene match: 14. On this clonotype itself: What it binds is not known.

TCRdb reprocessed the 5' RACE reads via MiXCR and lists one record per CDR3 protein. The sample has 250,000 or so distinct CDR3 sequences, about 24% seen once. The sample was blood, either unsorted or a sorted T cell fraction (not recorded which). This receptor was obtained from a male donor with ankylosing spondylitis or in good health (not recorded which). J is TRBJ2-7 and V is TRBV10-3; 8 positions match TRBD2. CDR3 in amino acids: CAISISVGLARHEQYF. The CDR3 region has the DNA TGTGCCATCAGTATTTCGGTAGGACTAGCTCGGCACGAGCAGTACTTC.